These 18 T cell receptor beta chains were sequenced from one sample in a study of T cell repertoires in cytomegalovirus infection. TCRdb re-called the reads through MiXCR, storing one row per CDR3 protein. This table has roughly 180,000 distinct CDR3 sequences, about 20% appearing once. No antigens are known for them. The sample here was CD8+ T cells from cultured PBMCs, taken from culture after CMV antigen stimulation. Every receptor here comes from a human donor in good health (CMV status not recorded). Some clones in this sample may be carry-over from other donors' samples.

This clonotype was seen only a few times. V gene TRBV10-3 combines with J gene TRBJ1-2, with 9 bases matching TRBD1. From germline, CDR1 is ENHRY and CDR2 SYGVKD. The CDR3 is 16 residues long. With 2 bases clipped from V and 6 bases from J, the junction kept 10 bases outside the gene matches. CDR3 residues: CAISERGGTGRNGYTF. DNA for the CDR3: TGTGCCATCAGTGAGAGGGGCGGGACAGGGCGCAATGGCTACACCTTC.

This clonotype was recorded a few times. The chain couples TRBV4-1 to TRBJ1-6; D is uncertain. V lost 0 bases and J lost 5, with 8 bases in between. Germline lookup yields CDR1 MGHRA and CDR2 YSYEKL. The CDR3 has 15 amino acids. The chain's CDR3 is CASSQEPDNNSPLHF. CDR3 sequence (DNA): TGCGCCAGCAGCCAAGAACCCGATAATAATTCACCCCTCCACTTT.

J is TRBJ2-3 and V is TRBV6-2 or TRBV6-3, with 9 bases lining up with TRBD2. This CDR3 is built from 15 residues. V shed 0 bases and J 9 bases; nucleotides not matched to a gene: 7. Germline V gene lookup returns CDR1 MNHEY and CDR2 SVGEGT. CDR3 loop: CASSYSLAGAETQYF. The CDR3 region has the DNA TGTGCCAGCAGTTACTCCTTAGCGGGGGCCGAGACGCAGTATTTT.

The chain recombines TRBV12-3 or TRBV12-4 with TRBJ1-3, with D tentatively TRBD1 (6 bases). CDR3 size: 14 residues. The V and J ends lost 2 bases and 2 bases respectively, with 7 bases between them. The CDR3 DNA is TGTGCCAGCAGTTTATCAGGGGCTGGAAACACCATATATTTT. This sequence encodes CASSLSGAGNTIYF.

The DNA of the CDR3 is TGTGCCACCACAGGGGGCCAATTTAGTGGGCACACTGAAGCTTTCTTT. Translation gives CATTGGQFSGHTEAFF. The chain links TRBV11-2 to TRBJ1-1, with 9 bases that match TRBD1. The junction had 15 bases not matched to a gene; V was cut back by 10 bases and J by 3 bases. The length of the CDR3 is 16 residues. The germline CDR1 and CDR2 sequences are SGHAT and FQNNGV.

This chain uses TRBV7-8 with TRBJ1-6; D unresolved. CDR1 SGHVS and CDR2 FQNEAQ come from the germline V gene. CDR3 length: 16 residues. V gave up 4 bases and J gave up 7 bases, with 17 bases separating them. The CDR3 here is CASSSATEAVNSPLHF. Written as DNA, the CDR3 is TGTGCCAGCAGCTCAGCGACTGAAGCAGTCAATTCACCCCTCCACTTT. The full variable domain, in which reference TRBV7-8 and TRBJ1-6 provide the parts outside the CDR3, is GAGVSQSPRYKVAKRGQDVALRCDPISGHVSLFWYQQALGQGPEFLTYFQNEAQLDKSGLPSDRFFAERPEGSVSTLKIQRTQQEDSAVYLCASSSATEAVNSPLHFGNGTRLTVT.

The chain employs TRBV27 and TRBJ1-1; D unresolved. This CDR3 spans 15 amino acids. V lost 7 bases to trimming and J lost 4 bases, with 19 bases between them. CDR1 MNHEY and CDR2 SMNVEV come from the germline V gene (reference sequence). The CDR3 spells CASNPLRSRITEAFF. As DNA, the CDR3 is TGTGCCAGCAATCCCCTCCGAAGCAGGATCACTGAAGCTTTCTTT.

Concerning this clonotype: A read error may produce the germline difference seen at one junction end. The chain carries TRBV7-8 and TRBJ2-5; D perhaps matches TRBD2 (5 bases). Germline CDR1 and CDR2: SGHVS and FQNEAQ. The CDR3 is 14 residues long. The CDR3 region has the DNA TGTGCCAGCAACTTAGGAATTCCGGGGGAGACCCAGTACTTC. It translates to CASNLGIPGETQYF.

This clonotype was observed a handful of times. This chain links TRBV6-2 or TRBV6-3 with TRBJ2-7; 8 bases fit TRBD1. V trimming: 6 bases; J trimming: 2 bases; junction bases outside the gene matches: 15. The CDR3 runs 17 residues. Germline V lookup: CDR1 MNHEY, CDR2 SVGEGT. CDR3 sequence (DNA): TGTGCCAGCAGCTTCCTTCGATCCGGGACAGGTCCCTACGAGCAGTACTTC. It encodes CASSFLRSGTGPYEQYF.

This clonotype was recorded many times. The chain has TRBV7-6 and TRBJ2-5; 7 bases are a match to TRBD2. There are 15 residues in the CDR3. Looked up from germline, CDR1 is SGHVS and CDR2 is FNYEAQ. The V and J ends lost 2 bases and 1 base, in that order; junction bases with no gene match: 4. CDR3 in DNA: TGTGCCAGCAGCTTAATTTGGGGGGGCCAAGAGACCCAGTACTTC. It encodes CASSLIWGGQETQYF.

The chain recombines TRBV19 with TRBJ2-4; TRBD1 matches at 9 bases. The ends lost 5 bases at V and 0 bases at J; junction bases unmatched: 8. Germline V gives CDR1 LNHDA, CDR2 SQIVND (reference sequence). The CDR3 is 17 amino acids. CDR3 protein: CASSADWTGEAKNIQYF. The CDR3 DNA sequence: TGTGCCAGTAGTGCCGACTGGACAGGGGAAGCCAAAAACATTCAGTACTTC.

The rearrangement joins TRBV7-9 to TRBJ1-1, with a tentative D call TRBD1 (5 bases). Germline lookup yields CDR1 SEHNR and CDR2 FQNEAQ (reference sequence). The CDR3 spans 12 residues. Trimming removed 5 bases at V and 8 bases at J, with 12 bases between. CDR3 coding DNA: TGTGCCAGCAGCCGAACAGGTACGGAAGCTTTCTTT. Translation gives CASSRTGTEAFF. Drawing the rest from reference TRBV7-9 and TRBJ1-1, the complete variable domain is DTGVSQNPRHKITKRGQNVTFRCDPISEHNRLYWYRQTLGQGPEFLTYFQNEAQLEKSRLLSDRFSAERPKGSFSTLEIQRTEQGDSAMYLCASSRTGTEAFFGQGTRLTVV.

This clonotype has more than one count but fewer than ten. This chain joins TRBV12-3 or TRBV12-4 and TRBJ1-1; D is perhaps TRBD1 (6 bases). The CDR3 covers 15 residues. V was pared by 2 bases and J by 4 bases, with 14 bases between. The CDR3 DNA is TGTGCCAGCAGTTTAACAGGGTTTTATGGCACTGAAGCTTTCTTT. Amino acid sequence: CASSLTGFYGTEAFF.

This chain links TRBV2 with TRBJ1-1, with 7 bases aligning to TRBD1. The length of the CDR3 is 13 residues. Per germline, CDR1 SNHLY and CDR2 FYNNEI. The J segment lost 6 bases and the V segment lost 7 bases, leaving 8 bases of the junction unmatched. In nucleotides, the CDR3 is TGTGCCAGCATGGCCAGGGGGAGGGCTGAAGCTTTCTTT. Its protein is CASMARGRAEAFF. The full variable domain, completed using reference TRBV2 and TRBJ1-1, is EPEVTQTPSHQVTQMGQEVILRCVPISNHLYFYWYRQILGQKVEFLVSFYNNEISEKSEIFDDQFSVERPDGSNFTLKIRSTKLEDSAMYFCASMARGRAEAFFGQGTRLTVV.

In its sample, this clonotype was seen many times. The chain employs TRBV7-8 and TRBJ1-3; 8 nucleotides agree with TRBD1. Germline CDR1 reads SGHVS; CDR2 reads FQNEAQ. The V and J ends lost 1 base and 11 bases, in that order; junction bases with no gene match: 7. This CDR3 is 14 amino acids long. As DNA, the CDR3 is TGTGCCAGCAGCTTAGGGGCAGGGGGCAGGGCCATATATTTT. Amino acids: CASSLGAGGRAIYF. Full variable domain (missing parts from reference TRBV7-8 and TRBJ1-3): GAGVSQSPRYKVAKRGQDVALRCDPISGHVSLFWYQQALGQGPEFLTYFQNEAQLDKSGLPSDRFFAERPEGSVSTLKIQRTQQEDSAVYLCASSLGAGGRAIYFGEGSWLTVV.

The gene calls are TRBV7-3 and TRBJ2-1; D is uncertain. Trimming cost V 4 bases and J 1 base, with 8 bases left between them. This CDR3 is built from 14 residues. Germline CDR1 reads SGHTA; CDR2 reads FQGTGA. The CDR3 sequence is CASSSVLSYNEQFF. CDR3 sequence (DNA): TGTGCCAGCAGCTCAGTTCTTTCCTACAATGAGCAGTTCTTC. The full variable domain, in which reference TRBV7-3 and TRBJ2-1 provide the parts outside the CDR3, is GAGVSQTPSNKVTEKGKYVELRCDPISGHTALYWYRQSLGQGPEFLIYFQGTGAADDSGLPNDRFFAVRPEGSVSTLKIQRTERGDSAVYLCASSSVLSYNEQFFGPGTRLTVL.

This clonotype occurred a few times. This rearrangement joins TRBV7-9 to TRBJ1-2; possibly TRBD1 for D (5 bases). Germline CDR1 is SEHNR and CDR2 is FQNEAQ (reference sequence). V gave up 1 base and J gave up 2 bases, with 11 bases separating them. The CDR3 runs to 15 residues. The CDR3 DNA is TGTGCCAGCAGCTTAGTGGGCAGGGCAAACTATGGCTACACCTTC. It codes for CASSLVGRANYGYTF.

This clonotype was seen more than once but under ten times. This chain links TRBV7-8 with TRBJ2-2; D is tentatively TRBD1 or TRBD2 (5 bases each). Per the germline V gene, CDR1 is SGHVS and CDR2 is FQNEAQ. V dropped 2 bases and J dropped 5 bases, with 12 bases sitting between them. The CDR3 sequence is 15 residues long. The CDR3 loop is CASSLRDPGTGELFF. CDR3 nucleotide sequence: TGTGCCAGCAGCTTAAGGGACCCAGGGACCGGGGAGCTGTTTTTT. Based on the CDR3 plus reference TRBV7-8 and TRBJ2-2, the full variable domain is GAGVSQSPRYKVAKRGQDVALRCDPISGHVSLFWYQQALGQGPEFLTYFQNEAQLDKSGLPSDRFFAERPEGSVSTLKIQRTQQEDSAVYLCASSLRDPGTGELFFGEGSRLTVL.